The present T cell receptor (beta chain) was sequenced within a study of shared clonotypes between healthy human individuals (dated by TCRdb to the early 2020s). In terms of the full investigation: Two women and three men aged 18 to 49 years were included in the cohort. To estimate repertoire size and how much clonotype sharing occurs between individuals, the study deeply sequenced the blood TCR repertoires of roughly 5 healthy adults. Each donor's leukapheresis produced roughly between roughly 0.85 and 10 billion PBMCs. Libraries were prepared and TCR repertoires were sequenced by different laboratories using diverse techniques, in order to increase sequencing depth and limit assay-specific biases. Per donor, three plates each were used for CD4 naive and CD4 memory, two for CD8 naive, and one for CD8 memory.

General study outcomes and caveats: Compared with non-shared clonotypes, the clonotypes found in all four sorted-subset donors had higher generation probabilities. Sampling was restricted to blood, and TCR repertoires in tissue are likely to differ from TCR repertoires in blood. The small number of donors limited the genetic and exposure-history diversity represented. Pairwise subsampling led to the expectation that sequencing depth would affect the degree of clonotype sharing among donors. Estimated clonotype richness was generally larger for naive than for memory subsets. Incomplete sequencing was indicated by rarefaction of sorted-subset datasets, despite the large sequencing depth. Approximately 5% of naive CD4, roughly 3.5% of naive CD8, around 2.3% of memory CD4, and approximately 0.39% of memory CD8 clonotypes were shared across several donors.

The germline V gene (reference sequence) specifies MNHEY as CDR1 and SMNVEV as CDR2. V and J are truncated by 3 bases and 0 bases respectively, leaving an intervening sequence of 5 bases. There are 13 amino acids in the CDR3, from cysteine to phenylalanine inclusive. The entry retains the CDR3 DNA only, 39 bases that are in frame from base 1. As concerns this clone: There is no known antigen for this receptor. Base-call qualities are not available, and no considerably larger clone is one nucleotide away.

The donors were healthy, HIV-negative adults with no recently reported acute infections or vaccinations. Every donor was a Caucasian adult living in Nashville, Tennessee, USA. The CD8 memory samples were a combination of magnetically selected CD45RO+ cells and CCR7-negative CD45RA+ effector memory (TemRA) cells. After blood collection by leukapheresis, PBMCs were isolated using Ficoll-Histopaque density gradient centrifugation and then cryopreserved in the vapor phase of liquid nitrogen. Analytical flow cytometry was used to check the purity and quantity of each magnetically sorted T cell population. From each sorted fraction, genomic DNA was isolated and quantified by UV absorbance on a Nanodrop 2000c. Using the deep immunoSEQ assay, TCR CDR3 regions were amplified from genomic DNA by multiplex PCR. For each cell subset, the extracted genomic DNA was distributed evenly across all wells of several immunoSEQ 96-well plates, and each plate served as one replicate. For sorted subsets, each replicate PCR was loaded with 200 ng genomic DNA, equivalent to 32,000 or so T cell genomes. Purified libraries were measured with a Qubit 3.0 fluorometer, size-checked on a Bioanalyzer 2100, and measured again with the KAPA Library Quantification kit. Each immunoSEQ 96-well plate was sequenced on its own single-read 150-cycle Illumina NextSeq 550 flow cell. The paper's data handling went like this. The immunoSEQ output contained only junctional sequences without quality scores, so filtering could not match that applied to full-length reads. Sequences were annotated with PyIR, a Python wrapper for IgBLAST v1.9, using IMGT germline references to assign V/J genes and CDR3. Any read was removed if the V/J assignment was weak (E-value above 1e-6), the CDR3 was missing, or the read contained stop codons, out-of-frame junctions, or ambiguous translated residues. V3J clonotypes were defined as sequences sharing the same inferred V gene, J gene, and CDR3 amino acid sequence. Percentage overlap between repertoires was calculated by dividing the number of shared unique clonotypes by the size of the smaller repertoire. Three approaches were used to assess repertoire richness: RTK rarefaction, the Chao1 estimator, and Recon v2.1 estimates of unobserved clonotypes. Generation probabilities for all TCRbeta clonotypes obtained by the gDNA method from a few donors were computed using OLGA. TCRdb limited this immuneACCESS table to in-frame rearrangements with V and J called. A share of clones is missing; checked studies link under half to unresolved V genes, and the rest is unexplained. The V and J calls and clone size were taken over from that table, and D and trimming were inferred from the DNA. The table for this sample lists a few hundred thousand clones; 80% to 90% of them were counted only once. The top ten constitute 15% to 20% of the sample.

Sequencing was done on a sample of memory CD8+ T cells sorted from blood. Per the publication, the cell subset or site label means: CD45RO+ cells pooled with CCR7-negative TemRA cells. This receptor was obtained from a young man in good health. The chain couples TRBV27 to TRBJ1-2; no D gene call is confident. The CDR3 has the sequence CASSLLANYGYTF. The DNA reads TGTGCCAGCAGTTTGTTAGCTAACTATGGCTACACCTTC.